This T cell receptor beta chain was captured in a study of blood T cell repertoires in COVID-19. Trimming cost V 7 bases and J 3 bases; bases outside gene matches: 17. Germline V lookup: CDR1 SGHVS, CDR2 FNYEAQ. The CDR3 sequence is 18 residues long. Assay used: immunoSEQ multiplex PCR; TCRdb lists only in-frame clones, some missing. The sample records 230,000 or so clones, roughly 85% being singletons. Sequencing was performed on PBMCs or T cells enriched from blood (not recorded which). This chain uses TRBV7-6 with TRBJ2-2; TRBD1 matches at 7 bases. The origin of this receptor is a woman in her forties with acute COVID-19. The CDR3 loop reads CASTVFRTGPVDTGELFF. In DNA form, the CDR3 reads TGTGCCAGCACCGTTTTTCGGACAGGTCCCGTTGACACCGGGGAGCTGTTTTTT.